The text below deals with one T cell receptor (beta chain). This sample was included in a study of blood T cell repertoires in COVID-19. Sequenced by immunoSEQ multiplex PCR; TCRdb stores in-frame clones only, minus some. The data hold more than 200,000 clones, with around 90% observed a single time. After removal of 2 bases from V and 1 base from J, the junction contained 9 bases not matched to a gene. CDR1 and CDR2 (germline): LNHDA, SQIVND (reference sequence). There are 18 residues in the CDR3. The TCR comes from a woman aged 55-70 years with COVID-19, enrolled during active disease. Sequencing was carried out using peripheral blood. The chain is built from TRBV19 and TRBJ2-3, with 10 bases identical to TRBD2. CDR3: CASSIRGTGTSGTDTQYF. The CDR3 DNA reads as TGTGCCAGTAGTATAAGGGGTACCGGGACTAGCGGCACAGATACGCAGTATTTT.